The sample holds many counts of the clone carrying this T cell receptor (beta chain). The antigen remains undetermined. These data belong to a study of T-cell reconstitution after alpha-beta-depleted transplantation in children. Study conclusions and caveats: Newly produced T cells mostly provided counts and TCRbeta diversity after one year, as hyperexpanded clones declined. As was reported, about two months after transplant, alpha-beta T cells came from several hundred expanded graft clones. Some patients' high day-60 TCRbeta diversity was attributed to recipient cells surviving conditioning.

The V gene's germline CDR1 is MNHEY and CDR2 SVGAGI. This CDR3 is 17 amino acids long. Unmatched junction bases numbered 1, after V lost 2 bases and J lost 0 bases. Preparation of the TCRbeta library involved a method that used unique molecular identifiers. Each CDR3 protein is one row after TCRdb ran MiXCR on the PCR reads. The sample lists around 100,000 distinct CDR3 sequences; about a tenth were seen once. V gene TRBV6-5 combines with J gene TRBJ2-5; TRBD2 aligns across 15 bases. This receptor was obtained from a boy between 2 and 10 years old with acute lymphoblastic leukemia, due to receive a stem cell transplant. Sequencing used PBMCs, obtained before TCRalphabeta/CD19-depleted stem cell transplant. The CDR3 DNA follows: TGTGCCAGCAGTTACGGACTAGCGGGAGGGTACCAAGAGACCCAGTACTTC. This codes for CASSYGLAGGYQETQYF.